Listed below are T cell receptor beta chains from one sample, sequenced in a study of regulatory T cells in long-lasting Graves disease. MiXCR, run by TCRdb on the multiplex PCR reads, gives a single entry per CDR3 protein. This sample has a few hundred thousand distinct CDR3 sequences, with about 11% found just once. These data were also reused for a study on T cells in Graves' hyperthyroidism and ophthalmopathy.

Material: peripheral blood mononuclear cells (PBMCs), obtained at new diagnosis, from a patient treated with antithyroid drugs. The receptors were gathered from a woman aged 18-29 years with Graves disease. CDR3s include the opening cysteine and the closing phenylalanine or tryptophan. Each record gives: clone size, V gene, CDR3 length, D gene, J gene, CDR3 protein, CDR3 DNA. A D gene is named only where the DNA matches it firmly. A clone size is listed for some rows: how often the clone was seen (once, few, many), or a class if it is expanded.

>once|TRBV9|15|NA|TRBJ2-1
CASSVDQASYNEQFF
TGTGCCAGCAGCGTAGACCAGGCATCCTACAATGAGCAGTTCTTC
>many|TRBV12-3/TRBV12-4|17|TRBD1|TRBJ2-4
CASSLRWSGTGKNIQYF
TGTGCCAGCAGTTTAAGGTGGTCCGGGACAGGGAAAAACATTCAGTACTTC
>many|TRBV29-1|13|TRBD1|TRBJ2-1
CSVDSDRYNEQFF
TGCAGCGTTGATTCGGACAGGTACAATGAGCAGTTCTTC
>many|TRBV6-1|17|TRBD1|TRBJ1-5
CASSAPRTGGGNQPQHF
TGTGCCAGCAGTGCCCCACGGACAGGGGGTGGCAATCAGCCCCAGCATTTT
>few|TRBV7-2|11|NA|TRBJ2-2
CASRMGGELFF
TGTGCCAGTAGGATGGGCGGGGAGCTGTTTTTT
>many|TRBV20-1|15|NA|TRBJ2-7
CSARVPTSLGGEQYF
TGCAGTGCTAGAGTCCCGACTAGTCTAGGGGGCGAGCAGTACTTC
>many|TRBV7-3|17|TRBD2|TRBJ2-3
CASSLLIAGRGTDTQYF
TGTGCCAGCAGCTTGTTGATAGCGGGAAGGGGGACAGATACGCAGTATTTT
>many|TRBV14|15|NA|TRBJ1-1
CASSLQVNMNTEAFF
TGTGCCAGCAGTTTACAGGTGAACATGAACACTGAAGCTTTCTTT
>many|TRBV6-5|13|NA|TRBJ2-7
CASSYSSSLEQYF
TGTGCCAGCAGTTACTCGTCGTCATTAGAGCAGTACTTC
>many|TRBV10-3|14|NA|TRBJ1-5
CAISDGIRRQPQHF
TGTGCCATCAGTGATGGGATTCGGCGTCAGCCCCAGCATTTT
>many|TRBV7-2|13|NA|TRBJ1-5
CASSLIGDQPQHF
TGTGCCAGCAGCTTAATAGGGGATCAGCCCCAGCATTTT
>few|TRBV15|15|NA|TRBJ2-1
CATGERRGPYNEQFF
TGTGCCACCGGCGAGCGGAGGGGCCCTTACAATGAGCAGTTCTTC
>many|TRBV9|14|TRBD1|TRBJ1-2
CASSVAQGVKGYTF
TGTGCCAGCAGCGTAGCCCAGGGGGTGAAAGGCTACACCTTC
>NA|TRBV10-2|15|NA|TRBJ2-2
CASRVGGMNTGELFF
TGCGCCAGCCGGGTAGGGGGGATGAACACCGGGGAGCTGTTTTTT
>many|TRBV10-3|17|TRBD2|TRBJ2-1
CAASAGLAGGQGNEQFF
TGTGCCGCATCTGCAGGACTAGCGGGGGGGCAAGGGAATGAGCAGTTCTTC
>many|TRBV6-1|16|TRBD2|TRBJ2-7
CASSRFEREISGEQYF
TGTGCCAGCAGTCGTTTCGAGCGGGAGATTTCGGGGGAGCAGTACTTC
>NA|TRBV5-4|17|NA|TRBJ2-6
CASSLEYRSAGANVLTF
TGTGCCAGCAGCTTGGAGTACAGGAGTGCTGGGGCCAACGTCCTGACTTTC
>many|TRBV28|19|TRBD1|TRBJ1-1
CASSPGQGTLNRMNTEAFF
TGTGCCAGCAGCCCGGGACAGGGGACGTTGAATCGCATGAACACTGAAGCTTTCTTT
>NA|TRBV12-3/TRBV12-4|16|TRBD2|TRBJ2-3
CASRPRLAGGTDTQYF
TGTGCCAGCAGACCCCGGCTAGCGGGGGGCACAGATACGCAGTATTTT
>many|TRBV27|15|NA|TRBJ1-4
CASSLWGTDNEKLFF
TGTGCCAGCAGTTTATGGGGGACGGATAATGAAAAACTGTTTTTT
>many|TRBV11-2|15|NA|TRBJ1-1
CASSQGRGRSTEAFF
TGTGCCAGCAGCCAAGGGCGGGGGCGAAGCACTGAAGCTTTCTTT
>few|TRBV7-2|12|NA|TRBJ2-5
CAGSPSLETQYF
TGTGCCGGCAGCCCGAGTCTCGAGACCCAGTACTTC
>NA|TRBV29-1|14|NA|TRBJ2-1
CSVRLPGVRNEQFF
TGCAGCGTCCGCCTGCCGGGAGTTAGGAATGAGCAGTTCTTC
>many|TRBV6-5|15|NA|TRBJ2-7
CASSYSRGRLSEQYF
TGTGCCAGCAGTTACTCTAGGGGGAGGTTATCCGAGCAGTACTTC
>NA|TRBV7-9|12|NA|TRBJ1-2
CASSLALHGYTF
TGTGCCAGCAGCTTAGCCCTCCATGGCTACACCTTC
>NA|TRBV19|15|NA|TRBJ1-5
CASSLVVGPHQPQHF
TGTGCCAGTAGTTTAGTAGTTGGTCCTCATCAGCCCCAGCATTTT
>NA|TRBV6-1|14|TRBD1|TRBJ2-5
CASSDGQGVETQYF
TGTGCCAGCAGTGACGGACAGGGAGTAGAGACCCAGTACTTC
>many|TRBV28|14|NA|TRBJ2-7
CASSAGQPPYEQYF
TGTGCCAGCAGCGCTGGACAGCCGCCCTACGAGCAGTACTTC
>many|TRBV29-1|14|NA|TRBJ2-1
CSVVRVPLYNEQFF
TGCAGCGTCGTGAGGGTGCCGCTATACAATGAGCAGTTCTTC
>NA|TRBV29-1|14|TRBD1|TRBJ1-1
CSVASGQGNTEAFF
TGCAGCGTTGCGTCAGGACAGGGGAACACTGAAGCTTTCTTT
>NA|TRBV7-9|19|NA|TRBJ2-1
CASTRSSGLLFSSYNEQFF
TGTGCCAGCACCCGCAGTTCGGGACTCCTCTTTAGCTCCTACAATGAGCAGTTCTTC
>many|TRBV30|13|NA|TRBJ1-2
CAWTRAGGYGYTF
TGTGCCTGGACGAGGGCGGGAGGGTATGGCTACACCTTC
>NA|TRBV24-1|17|NA|TRBJ2-2
CATSDSGRRSNTGELFF
TGTGCCACCAGTGATTCTGGTCGGCGATCGAACACCGGGGAGCTGTTTTTT
>many|TRBV4-1|17|NA|TRBJ2-5
CASSQDQDRRGWETQYF
TGCGCCAGCAGCCAAGATCAGGACAGACGAGGGTGGGAGACCCAGTACTTC
>many|TRBV9|14|NA|TRBJ2-5
CASSVTGLQETQYF
TGTGCCAGCAGCGTAACCGGGTTACAAGAGACCCAGTACTTC
>many|TRBV6-9|16|TRBD2|TRBJ2-5
CASSSNSGRAYETQYF
TGTGCCAGCAGTTCAAATAGCGGGCGGGCGTATGAGACCCAGTACTTC
>NA|TRBV19|12|NA|TRBJ2-3
CASSIGPDTQYF
TGTGCCAGTAGTATTGGCCCTGATACGCAGTATTTT
>NA|TRBV5-4|16|TRBD1|TRBJ2-3
CASSSDRERPTDTQYF
TGTGCCAGCAGCTCGGACAGGGAGAGACCCACAGATACGCAGTATTTT
>few|TRBV5-4|15|NA|TRBJ2-3
CASSLVFTSGDTQYF
TGTGCCAGCAGCTTGGTCTTTACGTCGGGGGATACGCAGTATTTT
>many|TRBV6-1|14|NA|TRBJ2-5
CASTPPRFEETQYF
TGTGCCAGCACCCCGCCGCGATTTGAAGAGACCCAGTACTTC
>many|TRBV27|14|TRBD1|TRBJ2-2
CATQRGTGVGELFF
TGTGCCACCCAAAGGGGGACAGGGGTCGGGGAGCTGTTTTTT
>many|TRBV7-9|15|NA|TRBJ2-3
CASSPAGSSTDTQYF
TGTGCCAGCAGCCCGGCGGGGTCTAGCACAGATACGCAGTATTTT
>few|TRBV12-3/TRBV12-4|14|NA|TRBJ1-1
CASTQLEMNTEAFF
TGTGCCAGCACCCAACTAGAGATGAACACTGAAGCTTTCTTT